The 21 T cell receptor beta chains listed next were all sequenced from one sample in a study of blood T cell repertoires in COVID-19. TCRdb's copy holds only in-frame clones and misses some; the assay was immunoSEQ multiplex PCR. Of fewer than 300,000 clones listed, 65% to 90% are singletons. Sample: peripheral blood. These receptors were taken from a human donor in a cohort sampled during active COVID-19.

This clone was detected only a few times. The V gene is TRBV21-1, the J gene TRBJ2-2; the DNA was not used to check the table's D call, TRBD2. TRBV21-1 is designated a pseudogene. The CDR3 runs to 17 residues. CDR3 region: CASSKHEAGAGGGELFF. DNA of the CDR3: TGTGCCAGCAGCAAACATGAGGCGGGAGCGGGTGGCGGGGAGCTGTTTTTT.

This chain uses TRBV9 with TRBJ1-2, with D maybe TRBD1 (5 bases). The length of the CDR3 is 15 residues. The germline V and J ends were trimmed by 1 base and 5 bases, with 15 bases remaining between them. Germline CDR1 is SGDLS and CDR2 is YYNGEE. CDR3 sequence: CASSVLDRGGYGYTF. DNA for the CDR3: TGTGCCAGCAGCGTACTGGATAGGGGAGGGTATGGCTACACCTTC.

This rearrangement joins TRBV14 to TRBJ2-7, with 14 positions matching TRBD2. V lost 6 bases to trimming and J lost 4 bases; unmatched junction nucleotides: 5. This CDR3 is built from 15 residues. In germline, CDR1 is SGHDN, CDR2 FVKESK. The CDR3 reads CASSEGLAGVYEQYF. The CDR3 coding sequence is TGTGCCAGCAGTGAGGGACTAGCGGGAGTGTACGAGCAGTACTTC.

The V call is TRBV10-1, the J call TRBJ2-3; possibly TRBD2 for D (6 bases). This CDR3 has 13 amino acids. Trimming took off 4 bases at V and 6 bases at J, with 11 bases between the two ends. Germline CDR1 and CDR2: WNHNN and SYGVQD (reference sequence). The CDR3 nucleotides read TGCGCCAGCAGTGTCGCGGGAACCGATACGCAGTATTTT. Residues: CASSVAGTDTQYF.

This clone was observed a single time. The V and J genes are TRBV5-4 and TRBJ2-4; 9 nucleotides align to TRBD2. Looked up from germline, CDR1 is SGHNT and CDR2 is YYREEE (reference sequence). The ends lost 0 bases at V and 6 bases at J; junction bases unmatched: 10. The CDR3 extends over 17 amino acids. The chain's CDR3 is CASSLAQEASGANIQYF. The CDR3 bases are TGTGCCAGCAGCTTGGCCCAGGAGGCTAGCGGGGCAAACATTCAGTACTTC.

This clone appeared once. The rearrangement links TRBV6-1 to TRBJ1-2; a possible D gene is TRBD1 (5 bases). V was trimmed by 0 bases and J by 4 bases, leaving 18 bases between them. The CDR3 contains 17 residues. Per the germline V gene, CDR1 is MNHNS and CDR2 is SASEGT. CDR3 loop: CASSEASYQGHIYGYTF. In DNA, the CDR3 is TGTGCCAGCAGTGAAGCCTCCTATCAAGGACACATCTATGGCTACACCTTC.

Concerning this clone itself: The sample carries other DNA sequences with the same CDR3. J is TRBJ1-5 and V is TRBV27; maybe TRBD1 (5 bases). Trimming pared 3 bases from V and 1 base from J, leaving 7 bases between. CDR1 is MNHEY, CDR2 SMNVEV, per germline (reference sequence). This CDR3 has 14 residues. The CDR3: CASSFTGSNQPQHF. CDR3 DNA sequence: TGTGCCAGCAGTTTCACAGGCAGCAATCAGCCCCAGCATTTT.

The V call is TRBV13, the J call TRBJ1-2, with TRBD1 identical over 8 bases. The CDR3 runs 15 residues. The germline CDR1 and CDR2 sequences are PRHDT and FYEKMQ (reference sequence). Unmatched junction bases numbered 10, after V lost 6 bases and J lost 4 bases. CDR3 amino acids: CASREVGDRSYGYTF. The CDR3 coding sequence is TGTGCCAGCAGAGAGGTCGGGGACAGGTCCTATGGCTACACCTTC.

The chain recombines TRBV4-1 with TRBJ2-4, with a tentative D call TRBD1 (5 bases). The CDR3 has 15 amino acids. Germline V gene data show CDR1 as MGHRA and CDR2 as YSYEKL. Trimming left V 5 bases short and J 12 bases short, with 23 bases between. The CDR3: CASSSAPPRQLDQYF. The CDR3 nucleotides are TGCGCCAGCAGCTCAGCACCGCCGAGACAGCTAGATCAGTACTTC.

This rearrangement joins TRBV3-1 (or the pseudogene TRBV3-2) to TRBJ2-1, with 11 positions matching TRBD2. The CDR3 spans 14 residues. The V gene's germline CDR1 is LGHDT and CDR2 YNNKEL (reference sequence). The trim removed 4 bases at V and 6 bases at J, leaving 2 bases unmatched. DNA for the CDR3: TGTGCCAGCAGCCTAGCGGGAGGGATCAATGAGCAGTTCTTC. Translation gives CASSLAGGINEQFF.

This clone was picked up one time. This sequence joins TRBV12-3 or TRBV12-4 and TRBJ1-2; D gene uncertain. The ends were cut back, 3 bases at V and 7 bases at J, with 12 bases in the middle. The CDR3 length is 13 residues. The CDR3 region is CASSLTVGGGYTF. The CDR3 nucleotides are TGTGCCAGCAGTTTGACGGTCGGCGGTGGCTACACCTTC.

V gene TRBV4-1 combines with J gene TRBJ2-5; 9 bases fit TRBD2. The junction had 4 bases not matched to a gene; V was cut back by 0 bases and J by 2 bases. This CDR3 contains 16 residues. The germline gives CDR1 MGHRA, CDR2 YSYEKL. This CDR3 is CASSQDRLAGQETQYF. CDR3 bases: TGCGCCAGCAGCCAAGATCGGCTAGCGGGACAAGAGACCCAGTACTTC.

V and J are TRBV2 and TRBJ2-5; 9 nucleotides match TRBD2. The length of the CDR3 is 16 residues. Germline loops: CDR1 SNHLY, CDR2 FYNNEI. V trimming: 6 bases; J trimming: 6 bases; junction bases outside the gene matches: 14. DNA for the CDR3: TGTGCCAGCAGGGGGCAGGGACTAGCATCGCAAAAGACCCAGTACTTC. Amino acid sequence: CASRGQGLASQKTQYF.

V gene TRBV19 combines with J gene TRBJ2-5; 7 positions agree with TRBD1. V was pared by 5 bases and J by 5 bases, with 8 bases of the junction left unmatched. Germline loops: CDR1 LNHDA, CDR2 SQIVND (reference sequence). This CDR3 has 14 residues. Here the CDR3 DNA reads TGTGCCAGTAGTCGACAAGGGGGCGCTGAGACCCAGTACTTC. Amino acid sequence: CASSRQGGAETQYF.

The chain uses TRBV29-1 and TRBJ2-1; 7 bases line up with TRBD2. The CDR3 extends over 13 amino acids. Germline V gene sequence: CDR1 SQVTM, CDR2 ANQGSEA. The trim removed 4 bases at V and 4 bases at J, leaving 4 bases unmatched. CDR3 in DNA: TGCAGCGTTGCTCGGACTAGGTACAATGAGCAGTTCTTC. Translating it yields CSVARTRYNEQFF.

The CDR3 coding sequence is TGTGCCAGCAGTAGAAGCGGGAGGGCCCTTACCGGGGAGCTGTTTTTT. It codes for CASSRSGRALTGELFF. This chain connects TRBV2 to TRBJ2-2; 10 nucleotides line up with TRBD2. With V trimmed by 5 bases and J by 5 bases, 8 bases remained unmatched. The CDR3 contains 16 residues. In germline, CDR1 is SNHLY, CDR2 FYNNEI.

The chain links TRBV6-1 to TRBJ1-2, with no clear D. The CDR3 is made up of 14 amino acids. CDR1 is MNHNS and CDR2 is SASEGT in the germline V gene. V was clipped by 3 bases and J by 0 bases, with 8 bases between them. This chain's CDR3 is CASSDLSTNYGYTF. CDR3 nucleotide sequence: TGTGCCAGCAGTGATCTCAGTACTAACTATGGCTACACCTTC.

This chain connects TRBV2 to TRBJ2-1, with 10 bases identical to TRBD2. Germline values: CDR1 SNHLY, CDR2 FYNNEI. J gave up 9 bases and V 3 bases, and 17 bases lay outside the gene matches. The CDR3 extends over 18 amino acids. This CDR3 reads CASSDFPRASGSRGEQFF. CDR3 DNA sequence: TGTGCCAGCAGTGATTTTCCTAGGGCTAGCGGGAGTCGGGGTGAGCAGTTCTTC.

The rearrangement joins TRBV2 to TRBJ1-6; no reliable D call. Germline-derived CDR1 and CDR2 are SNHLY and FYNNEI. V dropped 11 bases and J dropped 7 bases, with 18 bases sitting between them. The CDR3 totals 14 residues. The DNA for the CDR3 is TGTGCCTTTCAATCCAGGATCCAGAATTCACCCCTCCACTTT. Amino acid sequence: CAFQSRIQNSPLHF.

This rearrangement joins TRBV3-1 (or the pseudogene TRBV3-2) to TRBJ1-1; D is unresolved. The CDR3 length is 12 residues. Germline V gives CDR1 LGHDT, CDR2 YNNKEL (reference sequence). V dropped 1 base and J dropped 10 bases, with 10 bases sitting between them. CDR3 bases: TGTGCCAGCAGCCAAGGGGCCAGCCTAGCTTTCTTT. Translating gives CASSQGASLAFF.

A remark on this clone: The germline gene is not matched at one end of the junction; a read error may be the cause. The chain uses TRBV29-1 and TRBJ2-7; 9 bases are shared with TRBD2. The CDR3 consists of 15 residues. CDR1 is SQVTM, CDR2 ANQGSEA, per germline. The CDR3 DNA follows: TGCAGCGTTGCAAGTCGGGTAGCGGGAGAGCCCCGGGGTAGATTC. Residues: CSVASRVAGEPRGRF.